A single sample gave rise to the 12 T cell receptor beta chains below, sequenced in a study of blood T cell repertoires in COVID-19. Sequenced by immunoSEQ multiplex PCR; TCRdb stores in-frame clones only, minus some. Here the sample spans 250,000 or so clones, around 88% being singletons. Source material: peripheral blood. Receptor source: a woman between 25 and 40 years old with COVID-19, enrolled during active disease.

The chain recombines TRBV19 with TRBJ1-2; 8 bases match TRBD1. Germline-derived CDR1 and CDR2 are LNHDA and SQIVND (reference sequence). The CDR3 runs 14 residues. V lost 8 bases to trimming and J lost 4 bases; unmatched junction nucleotides: 9. The CDR3: CASGRTGSPYGYTF. The CDR3 nucleotides read TGTGCCAGTGGACGGACAGGGAGTCCCTATGGCTACACCTTC.

V and J are TRBV4-1 and TRBJ1-6; no definite D call. CDR1 is MGHRA and CDR2 is YSYEKL in the germline V gene. The CDR3 contains 14 residues. V gave up 4 bases and J gave up 9 bases, with 13 bases separating them. CDR3 loop: CASSPVVAGSPLHF. CDR3 DNA sequence: TGCGCCAGCAGCCCCGTAGTCGCGGGTTCACCCCTCCACTTT.

The V and J genes are TRBV15 and TRBJ2-1; D ambiguous. This CDR3 contains 15 residues. V gave up 0 bases and J gave up 5 bases, with 11 bases separating them. CDR1 is LNHNV and CDR2 is YYDKDF in the germline V gene (reference sequence). CDR3 region: CATSRDSGLDNEQFF. The CDR3 DNA reads as TGTGCCACCAGCAGAGATTCTGGCTTGGACAATGAGCAGTTCTTC.

The chain has TRBV7-9 and TRBJ1-1, with D tentatively TRBD1 (6 bases). The CDR3 is made up of 15 amino acids. Trimming took off 3 bases at V and 0 bases at J, with 11 bases between the two ends. The germline V gene encodes CDR1 SEHNR and CDR2 FQNEAQ (reference sequence). The CDR3 nucleotides are TGTGCCAGCAGCTTGAGGCAGGGGTTGAACACTGAAGCTTTCTTT. Translation gives CASSLRQGLNTEAFF.

This rearrangement joins TRBV19 to TRBJ1-3; D is uncertain. The CDR3 extends over 15 amino acids. The germline V gene has CDR1 LNHDA and CDR2 SQIVND (reference sequence). V shed 6 bases and J shed 0 bases, with 12 bases lying between them. DNA for the CDR3: TGTGCCAGTAGGGGTCCTCAGGCCTCTGGAAACACCATATATTTT. Its protein product is CASRGPQASGNTIYF.

The chain joins TRBV2 to TRBJ2-5; TRBD1 aligns across 7 bases. The CDR3 spans 13 residues. Germline values: CDR1 SNHLY, CDR2 FYNNEI. V was pared by 7 bases and J by 2 bases, with 4 bases of the junction left unmatched. The CDR3 here is CASNARGQETQYF. CDR3 DNA sequence: TGTGCCAGCAATGCCAGGGGGCAAGAGACCCAGTACTTC.

Only a few counts were recorded for this clone. V gene TRBV6-4 combines with J gene TRBJ2-1, with D tentatively TRBD2 (6 bases). The ends were cut back, 5 bases at V and 6 bases at J, with 14 bases in the middle. The length of the CDR3 is 14 residues. Germline loops: CDR1 MRHNA, CDR2 SNTAGT. CDR3 amino acids: CASSPGLASNEQFF. As DNA, the CDR3 is TGTGCCAGCAGTCCAGGGCTAGCGAGCAATGAGCAGTTCTTC.

CDR3 sequence (DNA): TGCGCCAGCAGCCGGGGACAGGGTGCCTACGAGCAGTACTTC. Its protein product is CASSRGQGAYEQYF. The V and J genes are TRBV4-3 and TRBJ2-7; 9 bases are a match to TRBD1. J lost 2 bases, V lost 4 bases, and 3 bases had no gene match. The length of the CDR3 is 14 residues. Germline-derived CDR1 and CDR2 are LGHNA and YSLEER.

This clone has just one count. The rearrangement links TRBV16 to TRBJ1-2, with 7 bases matching TRBD1. The CDR3 loop spans 17 amino acids. Per the germline V gene, CDR1 is KGHSY and CDR2 is FQNENV. V gave up 1 base and J gave up 4 bases; unmatched junction bases: 12. DNA of the CDR3: TGTGCCAGCAGCCAATACGACCGGGACAGCGACCTCTATGGCTACACCTTC. This gives the protein CASSQYDRDSDLYGYTF.

The chain employs TRBV19 and TRBJ1-2, with TRBD1 matching 7 bases. Germline lookup yields CDR1 LNHDA and CDR2 SQIVND (reference sequence). The CDR3 sequence is 18 residues long. Losses at the gene ends were 4 bases for V and 4 bases for J; bases not matched to a gene: 18. CDR3 loop: CASSTYQGGLLSGYGYTF. The CDR3 DNA sequence: TGTGCCAGTAGTACGTACCAGGGGGGTCTTTTATCCGGCTATGGCTACACCTTC.

The chain links TRBV7-2 to TRBJ2-2; 10 positions agree with TRBD2. Unmatched junction bases numbered 6, after V lost 1 base and J lost 7 bases. Germline loops: CDR1 SGHTA, CDR2 FQGNSA. The CDR3 length is 16 residues. The CDR3 sequence: CASSLVLAGVVGELFF. CDR3 nucleotides: TGTGCCAGCAGCTTAGTCCTAGCGGGGGTCGTCGGGGAGCTGTTTTTT.

The rearrangement links TRBV9 to TRBJ1-4, with TRBD1 as a possible D gene (6 bases). This CDR3 region has 14 residues. V shed 2 bases and J shed 6 bases, with 11 bases lying between them. Germline loops: CDR1 SGDLS, CDR2 YYNGEE. CDR3 nucleotides: TGTGCCAGCAGCGTCAGGGGTTGGGATGAAAAACTGTTTTTT. Translation gives CASSVRGWDEKLFF.